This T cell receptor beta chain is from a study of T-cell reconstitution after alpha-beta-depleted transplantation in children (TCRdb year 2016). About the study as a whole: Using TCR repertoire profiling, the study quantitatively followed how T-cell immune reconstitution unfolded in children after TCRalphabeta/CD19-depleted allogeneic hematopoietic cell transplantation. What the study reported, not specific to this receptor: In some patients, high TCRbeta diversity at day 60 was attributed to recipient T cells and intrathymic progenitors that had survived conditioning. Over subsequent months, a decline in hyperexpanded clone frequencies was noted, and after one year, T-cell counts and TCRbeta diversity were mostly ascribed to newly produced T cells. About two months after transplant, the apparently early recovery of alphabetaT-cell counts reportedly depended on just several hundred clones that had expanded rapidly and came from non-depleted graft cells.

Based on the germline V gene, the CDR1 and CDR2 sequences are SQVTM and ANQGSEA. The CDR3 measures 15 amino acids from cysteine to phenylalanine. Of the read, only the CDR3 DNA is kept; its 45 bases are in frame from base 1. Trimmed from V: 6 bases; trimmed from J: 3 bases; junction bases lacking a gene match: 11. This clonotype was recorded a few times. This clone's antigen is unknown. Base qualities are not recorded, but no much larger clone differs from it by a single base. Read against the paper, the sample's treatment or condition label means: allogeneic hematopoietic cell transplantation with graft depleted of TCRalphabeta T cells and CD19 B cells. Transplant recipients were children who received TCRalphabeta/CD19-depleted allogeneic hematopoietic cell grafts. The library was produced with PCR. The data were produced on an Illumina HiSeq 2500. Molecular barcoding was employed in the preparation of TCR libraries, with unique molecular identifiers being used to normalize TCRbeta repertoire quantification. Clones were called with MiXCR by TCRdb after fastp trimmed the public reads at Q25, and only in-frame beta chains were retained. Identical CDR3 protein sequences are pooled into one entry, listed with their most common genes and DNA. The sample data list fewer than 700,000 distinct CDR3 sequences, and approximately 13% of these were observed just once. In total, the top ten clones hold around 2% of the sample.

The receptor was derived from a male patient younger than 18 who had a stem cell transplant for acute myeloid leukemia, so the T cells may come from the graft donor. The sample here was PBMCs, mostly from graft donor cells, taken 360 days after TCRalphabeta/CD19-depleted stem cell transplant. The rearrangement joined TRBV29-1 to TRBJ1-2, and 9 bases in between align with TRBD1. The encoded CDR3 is CSVRDRVRSDYGYTF. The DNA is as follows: TGCAGCGTCCGGGACAGGGTGCGGAGTGACTATGGCTACACCTTC. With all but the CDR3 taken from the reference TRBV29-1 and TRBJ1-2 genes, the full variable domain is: SAVISQKPSRDICQRGTSLTIQCQVDSQVTMMFWYRQQPGQSLTLIATANQGSEATYESGFVIDKFPISRPNLTFSTLTVSNMSPEDSSIYLCSVRDRVRSDYGYTFGSGTRLTVV.